Included here is one TCR beta chain sequence, with context. No antigen is known for it. A single base separates this from a much larger clone, so it may be a read error. V trimming: 5 bases; J trimming: 2 bases; junction bases outside the gene matches: 6. Germline values: CDR1 ENHRY, CDR2 SYGVKD. The CDR3 covers 17 residues. The CDR3 regions of TCR beta were amplified from RNA transcripts. The TCR CDR3 first-round RT-PCR relied on the HTBI primer set. TCRdb called the multiplex PCR reads again in MiXCR, with one record for every CDR3 protein. The sample records under 300,000 distinct CDR3 sequences, about 16% being singletons. The data belong to a study of T cells in Graves' hyperthyroidism and ophthalmopathy. General observations from the study: Blood also showed most of the thyroid clonotypes that were expanded above 0.001.

This chain links TRBV10-3 with TRBJ2-6; the match to TRBD1 covers 10 bases. Material: blood. This clonotype was obtained from a woman aged 50 to 60 with Graves' hyperthyroidism that later progressed to Graves' ophthalmopathy. CDR3 sequence reads: CAISSGQGGTGANVLTF. In DNA form, the CDR3 reads TGTGCCATCAGTTCTGGACAGGGGGGCACTGGGGCCAACGTCCTGACTTTC.